This TCR beta chain was documented in a study of shared clonotypes between healthy human individuals. General observations from the study: Across subsets, estimated richness was generally greater for naive than for memory populations.

In the case of this clone: Its specificity is not known.

It was CD45RO-negative cells, positively selected for CCR7, that made up naive CD8 cells, with terminally differentiated effector memory CD45RA+ cells excluded. This CDR3 contains 14 residues. Trimming took 8 bases from V and 1 from J, leaving 15 bases between them. The germline V gene has CDR1 MDHEN and CDR2 SYDVKM. This table comes from immunoSEQ multiplex PCR, and its TCRdb copy is limited to in-frame clones, with some not included. The table has about 800,000 clones, approximately 97% seen once. The chain links TRBV28 to TRBJ2-7; weak D call: TRBD2 (5 bases). This sequence was found in a young man in good health. Sequenced sample: naive CD8+ T cells sorted from blood. As DNA, the CDR3 is TGTGCCAGCGCCCCGGGGAATCCGTCCTACGAGCAGTACTTC. Translation: CASAPGNPSYEQYF.